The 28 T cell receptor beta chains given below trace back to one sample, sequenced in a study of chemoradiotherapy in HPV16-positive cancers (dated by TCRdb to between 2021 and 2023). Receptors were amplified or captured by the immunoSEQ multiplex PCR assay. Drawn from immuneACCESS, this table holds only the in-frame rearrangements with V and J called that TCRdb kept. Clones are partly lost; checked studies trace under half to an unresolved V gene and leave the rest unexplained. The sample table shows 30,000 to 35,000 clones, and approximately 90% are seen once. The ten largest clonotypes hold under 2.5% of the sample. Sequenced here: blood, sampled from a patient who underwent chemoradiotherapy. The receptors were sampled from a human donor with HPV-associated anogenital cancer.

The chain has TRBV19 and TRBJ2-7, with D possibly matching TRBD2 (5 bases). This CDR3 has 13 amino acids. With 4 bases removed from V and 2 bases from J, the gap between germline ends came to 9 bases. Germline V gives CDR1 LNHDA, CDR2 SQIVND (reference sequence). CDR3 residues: CASSNPGTYEQYF. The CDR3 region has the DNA TGTGCCAGTAGTAACCCGGGGACCTACGAGCAGTACTTC.

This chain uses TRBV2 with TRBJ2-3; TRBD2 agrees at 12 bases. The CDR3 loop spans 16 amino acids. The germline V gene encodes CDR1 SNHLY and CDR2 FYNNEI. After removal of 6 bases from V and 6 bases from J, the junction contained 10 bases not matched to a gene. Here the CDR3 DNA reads TGTGCCAGCAGCGGACTAGCGGGAATAAGTTCGGATACGCAGTATTTT. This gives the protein CASSGLAGISSDTQYF.

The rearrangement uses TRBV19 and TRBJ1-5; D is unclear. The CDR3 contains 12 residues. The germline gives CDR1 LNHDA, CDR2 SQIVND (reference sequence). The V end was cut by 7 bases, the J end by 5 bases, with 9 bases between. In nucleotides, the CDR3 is TGTGCCAGTAATAACTTCCATCAGCCCCAGCATTTT. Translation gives CASNNFHQPQHF.

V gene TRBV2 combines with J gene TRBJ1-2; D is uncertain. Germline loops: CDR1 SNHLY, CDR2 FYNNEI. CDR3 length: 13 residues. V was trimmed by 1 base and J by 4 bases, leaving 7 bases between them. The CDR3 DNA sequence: TGTGCCAGCAGTGAAGACAGAGCCTATGGCTACACCTTC. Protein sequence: CASSEDRAYGYTF.

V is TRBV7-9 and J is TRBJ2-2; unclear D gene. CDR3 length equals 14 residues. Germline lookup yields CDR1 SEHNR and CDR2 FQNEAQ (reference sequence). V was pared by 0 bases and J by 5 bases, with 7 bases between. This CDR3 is CASSLASYTGELFF. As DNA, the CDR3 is TGTGCCAGCAGCTTAGCAAGTTATACCGGGGAGCTGTTTTTT.

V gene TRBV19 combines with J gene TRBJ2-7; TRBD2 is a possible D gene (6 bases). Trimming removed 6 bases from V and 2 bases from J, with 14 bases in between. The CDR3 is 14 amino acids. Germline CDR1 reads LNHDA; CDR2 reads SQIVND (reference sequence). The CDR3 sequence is CASSETSDTYEQYF. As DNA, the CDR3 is TGTGCCAGTAGCGAGACTAGTGACACCTACGAGCAGTACTTC.

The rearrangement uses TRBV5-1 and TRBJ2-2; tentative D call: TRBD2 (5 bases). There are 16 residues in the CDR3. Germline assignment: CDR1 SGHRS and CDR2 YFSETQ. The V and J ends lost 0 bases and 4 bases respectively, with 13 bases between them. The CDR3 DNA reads TGCGCCAGCAGCTTGGATCCAGGACTGAGCACCGGGGAGCTGTTTTTT. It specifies CASSLDPGLSTGELFF. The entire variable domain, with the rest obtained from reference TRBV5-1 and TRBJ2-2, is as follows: KAGVTQTPRYLIKTRGQQVTLSCSPISGHRSVSWYQQTPGQGLQFLFEYFSETQRNKGNFPGRFSGRQFSNSRSEMNVSTLELGDSALYLCASSLDPGLSTGELFFGEGSRLTVL.

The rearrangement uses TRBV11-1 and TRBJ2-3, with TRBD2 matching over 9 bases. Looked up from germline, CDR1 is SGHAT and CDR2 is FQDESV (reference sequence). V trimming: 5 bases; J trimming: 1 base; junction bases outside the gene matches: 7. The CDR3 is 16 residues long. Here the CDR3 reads CASSQRGAFGTDTQYF. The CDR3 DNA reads TGTGCCAGCAGCCAGCGGGGGGCCTTCGGCACAGATACGCAGTATTTT.

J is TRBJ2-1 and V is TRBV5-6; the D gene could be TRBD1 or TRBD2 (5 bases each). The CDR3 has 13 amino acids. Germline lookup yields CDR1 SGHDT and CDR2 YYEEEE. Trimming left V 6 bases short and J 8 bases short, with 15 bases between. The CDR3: CASTTGPLDEQFF. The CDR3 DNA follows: TGTGCCAGCACCACGGGACCCCTCGATGAGCAGTTCTTC.

The CDR3 sequence is CASSLPRDTSYQTGANVLTF. CDR3 DNA sequence: TGCGCCAGCAGCTTGCCCCGGGACACCAGTTACCAAACTGGGGCCAACGTCCTGACTTTC. The chain employs TRBV5-1 and TRBJ2-6; tentatively, D is TRBD1 (6 bases). The CDR3 runs 20 residues. V dropped 1 base and J dropped 2 bases, with 22 bases sitting between them. Germline CDR1 SGHRS, CDR2 YFSETQ.

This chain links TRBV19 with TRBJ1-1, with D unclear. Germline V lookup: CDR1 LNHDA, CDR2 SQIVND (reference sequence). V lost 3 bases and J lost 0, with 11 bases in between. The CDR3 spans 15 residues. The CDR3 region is CASSMSREVNTEAFF. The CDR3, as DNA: TGTGCCAGTAGTATGTCGCGGGAGGTGAACACTGAAGCTTTCTTT. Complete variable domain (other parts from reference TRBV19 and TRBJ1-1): DGGITQSPKYLFRKEGQNVTLSCEQNLNHDAMYWYRQDPGQGLRLIYYSQIVNDFQKGDIAEGYSVSREKKESFPLTVTSAQKNPTAFYLCASSMSREVNTEAFFGQGTRLTVV.

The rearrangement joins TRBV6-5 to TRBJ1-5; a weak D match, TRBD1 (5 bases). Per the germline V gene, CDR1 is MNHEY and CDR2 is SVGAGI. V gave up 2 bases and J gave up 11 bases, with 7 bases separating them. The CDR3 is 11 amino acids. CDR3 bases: TGTGCCAGCAGTTACGGGGGGTCCCAGCATTTT. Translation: CASSYGGSQHF.

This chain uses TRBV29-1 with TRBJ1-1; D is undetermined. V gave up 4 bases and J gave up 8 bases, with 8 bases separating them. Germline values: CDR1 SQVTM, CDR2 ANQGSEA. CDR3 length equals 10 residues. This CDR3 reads CSVAVQEAFF. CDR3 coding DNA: TGCAGCGTTGCGGTGCAAGAAGCTTTCTTT.

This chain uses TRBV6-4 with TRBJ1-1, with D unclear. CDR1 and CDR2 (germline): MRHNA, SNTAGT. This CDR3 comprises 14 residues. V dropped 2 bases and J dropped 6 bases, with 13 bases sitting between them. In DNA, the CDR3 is TGTGCCAGCAGTGACGGAATTTTCGGCTCTGAAGCTTTCTTT. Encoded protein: CASSDGIFGSEAFF.

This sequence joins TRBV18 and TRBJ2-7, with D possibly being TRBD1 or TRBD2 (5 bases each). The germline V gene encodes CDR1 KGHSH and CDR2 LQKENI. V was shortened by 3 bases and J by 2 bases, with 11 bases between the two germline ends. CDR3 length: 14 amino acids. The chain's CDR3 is CASSPGTATYEQYF. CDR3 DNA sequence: TGTGCCAGCTCACCCGGGACGGCTACCTACGAGCAGTACTTC.

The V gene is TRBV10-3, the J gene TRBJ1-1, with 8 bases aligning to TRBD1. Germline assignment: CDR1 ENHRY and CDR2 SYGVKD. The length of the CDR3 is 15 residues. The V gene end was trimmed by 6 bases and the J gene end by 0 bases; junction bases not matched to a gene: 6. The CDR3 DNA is TGTGCCATCAGGGAACCGGGACAGGTGAACACTGAAGCTTTCTTT. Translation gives CAIREPGQVNTEAFF.

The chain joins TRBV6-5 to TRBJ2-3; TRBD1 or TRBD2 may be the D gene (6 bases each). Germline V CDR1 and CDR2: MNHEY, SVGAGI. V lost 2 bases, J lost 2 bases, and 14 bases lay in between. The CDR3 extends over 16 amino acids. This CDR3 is CASSYRGPKYTDTQYF. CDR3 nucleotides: TGTGCCAGCAGTTACCGGGGGCCCAAATACACAGATACGCAGTATTTT.

CDR3 residues: CASSTTGPQETQYF. The CDR3 DNA is TGTGCCAGCAGCACCACGGGGCCGCAAGAGACCCAGTACTTC. The chain uses TRBV7-9 and TRBJ2-5; the D call may be TRBD1 or TRBD2 (5 bases each). Per the germline V gene, CDR1 is SEHNR and CDR2 is FQNEAQ (reference sequence). CDR3 length: 14 residues. Trimming took off 5 bases at V and 2 bases at J, with 12 bases between the two ends.

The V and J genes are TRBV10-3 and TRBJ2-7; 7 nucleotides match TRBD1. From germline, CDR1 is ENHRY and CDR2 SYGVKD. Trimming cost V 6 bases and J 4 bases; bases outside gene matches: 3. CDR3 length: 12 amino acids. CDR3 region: CAIRGQAYEQYF. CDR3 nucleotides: TGTGCCATCAGAGGACAGGCTTACGAGCAGTACTTC.

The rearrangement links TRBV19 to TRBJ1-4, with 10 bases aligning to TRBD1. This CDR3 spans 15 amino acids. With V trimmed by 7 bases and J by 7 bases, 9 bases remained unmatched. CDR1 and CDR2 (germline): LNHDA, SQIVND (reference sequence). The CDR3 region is CASTLGTGVFEKLFF. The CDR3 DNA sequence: TGTGCCAGTACCCTTGGGACAGGGGTTTTTGAAAAACTGTTTTTT.

Here the CDR3 reads CASSLMGGLSNQPQHF. CDR3 coding DNA: TGTGCCAGCAGTTTGATGGGCGGCCTGAGCAATCAGCCCCAGCATTTT. This chain links TRBV28 with TRBJ1-5, with D unresolved. The CDR3 is 16 amino acids. The germline gives CDR1 MDHEN, CDR2 SYDVKM. Trimming cost V 3 bases and J 1 base, with 13 bases left between them.

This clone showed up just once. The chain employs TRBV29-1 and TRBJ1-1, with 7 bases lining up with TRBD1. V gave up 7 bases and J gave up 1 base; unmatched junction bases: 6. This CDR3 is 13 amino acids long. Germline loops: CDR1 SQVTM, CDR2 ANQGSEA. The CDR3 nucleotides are TGCAGCGCTCAGGGACAGCCGAACACTGAAGCTTTCTTT. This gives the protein CSAQGQPNTEAFF.

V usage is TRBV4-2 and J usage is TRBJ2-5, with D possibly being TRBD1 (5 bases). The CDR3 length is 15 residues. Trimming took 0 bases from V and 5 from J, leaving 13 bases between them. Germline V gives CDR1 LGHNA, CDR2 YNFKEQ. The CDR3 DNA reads TGTGCCAGCAGCCAAGAAGGCAGGGCGAAGGAGACCCAGTACTTC. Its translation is CASSQEGRAKETQYF.

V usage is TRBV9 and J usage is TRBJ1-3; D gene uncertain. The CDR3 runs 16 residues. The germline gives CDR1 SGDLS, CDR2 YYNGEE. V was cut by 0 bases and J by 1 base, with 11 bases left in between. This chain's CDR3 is CASSVVGGLSGNTIYF. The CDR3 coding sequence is TGTGCCAGCAGCGTAGTGGGCGGTTTATCTGGAAACACCATATATTTT.

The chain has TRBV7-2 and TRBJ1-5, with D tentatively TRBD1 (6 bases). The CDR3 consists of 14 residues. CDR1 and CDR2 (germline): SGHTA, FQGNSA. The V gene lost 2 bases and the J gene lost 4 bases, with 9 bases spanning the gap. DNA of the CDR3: TGTGCCAGCAGCTTATGGGGGCCGAATCAGCCCCAGCATTTT. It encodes CASSLWGPNQPQHF.

CDR3 loop: CAVSIHGSYEQYF. The CDR3 DNA is TGTGCCGTCTCCATTCACGGCTCCTACGAGCAGTACTTC. The chain is built from TRBV10-3 and TRBJ2-7; D remains ambiguous. The V and J ends lost 11 bases and 0 bases respectively, with 14 bases between them. This CDR3 spans 13 amino acids. Germline V gives CDR1 ENHRY, CDR2 SYGVKD.

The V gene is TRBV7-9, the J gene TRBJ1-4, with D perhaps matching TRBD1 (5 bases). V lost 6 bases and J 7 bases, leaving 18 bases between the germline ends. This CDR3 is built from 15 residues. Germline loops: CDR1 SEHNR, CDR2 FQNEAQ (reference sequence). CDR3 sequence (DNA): TGTGCCAGCAGGGGAACAGGAACGGTTCGTGAAAAACTGTTTTTT. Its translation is CASRGTGTVREKLFF.

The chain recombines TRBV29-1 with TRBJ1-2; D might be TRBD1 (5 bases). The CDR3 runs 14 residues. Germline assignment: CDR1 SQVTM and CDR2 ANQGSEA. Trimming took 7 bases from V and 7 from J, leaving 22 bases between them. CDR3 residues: CSALKGQGGFGYTF. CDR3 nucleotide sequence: TGCAGCGCTCTAAAGGGGCAGGGAGGCTTTGGCTACACCTTC.